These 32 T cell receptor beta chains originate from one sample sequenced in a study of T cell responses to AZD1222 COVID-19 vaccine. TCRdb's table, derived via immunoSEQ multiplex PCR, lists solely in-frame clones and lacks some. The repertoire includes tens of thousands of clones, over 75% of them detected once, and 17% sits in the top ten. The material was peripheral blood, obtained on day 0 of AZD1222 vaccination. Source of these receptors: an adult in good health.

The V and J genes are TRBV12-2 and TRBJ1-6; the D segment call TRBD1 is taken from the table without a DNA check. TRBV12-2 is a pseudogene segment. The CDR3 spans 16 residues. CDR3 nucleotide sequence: TGTGCAAGTCGCTTAGCGAATCAGGGTTGGCATTCACCCCTCCACTTT. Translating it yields CASRLANQGWHSPLHF.

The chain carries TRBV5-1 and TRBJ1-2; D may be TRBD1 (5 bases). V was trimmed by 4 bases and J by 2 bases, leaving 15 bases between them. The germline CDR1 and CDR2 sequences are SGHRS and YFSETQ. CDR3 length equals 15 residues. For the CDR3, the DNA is TGCGCCAGCAGCCCGGAGGGGCTGGCCAACTATGGCTACACCTTC. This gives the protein CASSPEGLANYGYTF.

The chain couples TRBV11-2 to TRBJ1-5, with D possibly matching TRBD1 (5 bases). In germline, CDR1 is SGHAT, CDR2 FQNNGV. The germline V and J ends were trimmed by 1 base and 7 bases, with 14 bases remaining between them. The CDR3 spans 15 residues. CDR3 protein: CASSLGIGVSQPQHF. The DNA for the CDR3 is TGTGCCAGCAGCTTAGGTATAGGGGTGAGCCAGCCCCAGCATTTT.

The CDR3 DNA reads TGCGCCAGCAGCTTGACCTGGGTAGCGGGGAGATCGGGGGTAAAAAACATTCAGTACTTC. Residues: CASSLTWVAGRSGVKNIQYF. This chain connects TRBV5-1 to TRBJ2-4; the match to TRBD2 covers 8 bases. The CDR3 runs to 20 residues. CDR1 is SGHRS and CDR2 is YFSETQ in the germline V gene. Trimming cost V 1 base and J 4 bases; bases outside gene matches: 19.

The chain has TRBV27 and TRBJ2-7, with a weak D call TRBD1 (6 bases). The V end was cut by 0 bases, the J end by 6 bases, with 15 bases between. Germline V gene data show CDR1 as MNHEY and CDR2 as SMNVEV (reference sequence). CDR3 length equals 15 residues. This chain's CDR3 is CASSLSPQGRIEQYF. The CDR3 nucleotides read TGTGCCAGCAGTTTATCCCCGCAGGGGAGAATCGAGCAGTACTTC.

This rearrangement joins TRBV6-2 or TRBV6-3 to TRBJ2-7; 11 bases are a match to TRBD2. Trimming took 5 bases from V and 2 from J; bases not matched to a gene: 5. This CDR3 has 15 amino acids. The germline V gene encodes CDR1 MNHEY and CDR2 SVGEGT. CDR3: CASSHLGLAAYEQYF. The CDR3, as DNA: TGTGCCAGCAGTCATCTGGGACTAGCGGCCTACGAGCAGTACTTC.

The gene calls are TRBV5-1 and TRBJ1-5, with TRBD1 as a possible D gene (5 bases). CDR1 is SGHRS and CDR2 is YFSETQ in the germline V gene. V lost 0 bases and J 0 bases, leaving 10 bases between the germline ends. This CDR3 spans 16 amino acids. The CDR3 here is CASSLGGSDSNQPQHF. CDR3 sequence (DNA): TGCGCCAGCAGCTTGGGGGGGTCGGATAGCAATCAGCCCCAGCATTTT.

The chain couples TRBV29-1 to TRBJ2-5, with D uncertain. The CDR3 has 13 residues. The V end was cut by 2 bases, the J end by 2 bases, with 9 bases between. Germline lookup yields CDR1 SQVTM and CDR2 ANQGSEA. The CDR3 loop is CSVERGRQETQYF. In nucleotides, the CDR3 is TGCAGCGTTGAAAGAGGACGGCAAGAGACCCAGTACTTC. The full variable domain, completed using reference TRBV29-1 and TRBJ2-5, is SAVISQKPSRDICQRGTSLTIQCQVDSQVTMMFWYRQQPGQSLTLIATANQGSEATYESGFVIDKFPISRPNLTFSTLTVSNMSPEDSSIYLCSVERGRQETQYFGPGTRLLVL.

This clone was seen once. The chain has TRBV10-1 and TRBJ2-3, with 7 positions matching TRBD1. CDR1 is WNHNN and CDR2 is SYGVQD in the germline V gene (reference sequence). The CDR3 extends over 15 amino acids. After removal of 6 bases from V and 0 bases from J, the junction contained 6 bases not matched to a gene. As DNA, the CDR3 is TGCGCCAGCAGAGGGGGCACGGGGAGCACAGATACGCAGTATTTT. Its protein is CASRGGTGSTDTQYF.

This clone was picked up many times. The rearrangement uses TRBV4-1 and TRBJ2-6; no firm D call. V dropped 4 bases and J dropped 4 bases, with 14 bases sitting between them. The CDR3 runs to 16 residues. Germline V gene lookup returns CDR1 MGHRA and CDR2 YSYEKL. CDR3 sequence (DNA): TGCGCCAGCAGCCCGTCAGGCGCGACCGGGGCCAACGTCCTGACTTTC. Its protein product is CASSPSGATGANVLTF.

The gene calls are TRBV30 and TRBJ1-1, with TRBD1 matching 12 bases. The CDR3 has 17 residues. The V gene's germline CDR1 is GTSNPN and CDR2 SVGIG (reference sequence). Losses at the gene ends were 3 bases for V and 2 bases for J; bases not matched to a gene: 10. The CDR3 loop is CAWRSYAGTGGNTEAFF. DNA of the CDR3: TGTGCCTGGAGGAGCTACGCCGGGACAGGGGGCAACACTGAAGCTTTCTTT.

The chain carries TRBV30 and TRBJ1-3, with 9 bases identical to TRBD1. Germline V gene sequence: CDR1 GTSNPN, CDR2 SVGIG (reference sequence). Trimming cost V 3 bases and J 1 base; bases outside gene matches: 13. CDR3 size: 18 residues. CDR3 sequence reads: CAWRVLGQGPSSGNTIYF. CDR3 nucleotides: TGTGCCTGGAGGGTGCTGGGACAGGGACCTTCTTCTGGAAACACCATATATTTT. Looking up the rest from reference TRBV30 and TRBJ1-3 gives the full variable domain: SQTIHQWPATLVQPVGSPLSLECTVEGTSNPNLYWYRQAAGRGLQLLFYSVGIGQISSEVPQNLSASRPQDRQFILSSKKLLLSDSGFYLCAWRVLGQGPSSGNTIYFGEGSWLTVV.

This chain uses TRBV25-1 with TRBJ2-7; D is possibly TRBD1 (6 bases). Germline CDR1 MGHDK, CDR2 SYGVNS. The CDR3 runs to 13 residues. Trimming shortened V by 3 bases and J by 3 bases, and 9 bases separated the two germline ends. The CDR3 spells CASSDRGHYEQYF. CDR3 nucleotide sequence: TGTGCCAGCAGTGACAGGGGACACTACGAGCAGTACTTC.

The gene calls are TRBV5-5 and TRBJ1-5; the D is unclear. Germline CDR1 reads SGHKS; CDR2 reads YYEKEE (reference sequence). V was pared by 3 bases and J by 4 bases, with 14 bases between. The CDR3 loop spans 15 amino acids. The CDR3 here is CASSSGPVRNQPQHF. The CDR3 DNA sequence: TGTGCCAGCAGCTCCGGACCGGTGAGGAATCAGCCCCAGCATTTT.

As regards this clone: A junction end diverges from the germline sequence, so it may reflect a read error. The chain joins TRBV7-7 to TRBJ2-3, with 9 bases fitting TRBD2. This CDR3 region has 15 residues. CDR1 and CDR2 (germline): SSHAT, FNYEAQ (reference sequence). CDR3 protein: CASSLSGGLTDTQYF. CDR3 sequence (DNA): TGTGCTAGCAGCCTAAGCGGGGGGCTCACAGATACGCAGTATTTT.

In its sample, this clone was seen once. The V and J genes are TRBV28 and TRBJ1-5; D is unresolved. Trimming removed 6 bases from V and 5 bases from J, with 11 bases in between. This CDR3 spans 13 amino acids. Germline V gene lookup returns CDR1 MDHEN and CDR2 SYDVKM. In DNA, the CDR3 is TGTGCCAGCAGCTGGACGGAGGATCAGCCCCAGCATTTT. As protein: CASSWTEDQPQHF.

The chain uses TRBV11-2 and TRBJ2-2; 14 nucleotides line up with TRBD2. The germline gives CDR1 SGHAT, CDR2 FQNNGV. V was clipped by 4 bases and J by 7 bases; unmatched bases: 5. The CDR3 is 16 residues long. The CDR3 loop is CASSWGLAGEVGELFF. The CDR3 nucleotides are TGTGCCAGCAGCTGGGGACTAGCGGGGGAAGTCGGGGAGCTGTTTTTT.

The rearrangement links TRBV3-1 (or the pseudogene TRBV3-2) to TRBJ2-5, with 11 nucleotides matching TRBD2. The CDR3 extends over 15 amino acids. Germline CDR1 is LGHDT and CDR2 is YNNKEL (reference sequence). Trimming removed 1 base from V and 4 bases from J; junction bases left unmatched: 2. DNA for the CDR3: TGTGCCAGCAGCCAAGTAGCGGGGGGGTTAGAGACCCAGTACTTC. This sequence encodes CASSQVAGGLETQYF.

The CDR3 is CASWTSGSYNEQFF. The CDR3 region has the DNA TGTGCCAGTTGGACTAGCGGATCCTACAATGAGCAGTTCTTC. The chain joins TRBV6-5 to TRBJ2-1, with 10 positions matching TRBD2. The germline V gene encodes CDR1 MNHEY and CDR2 SVGAGI. The CDR3 is 14 residues long. V lost 9 bases and J lost 1; bases outside the gene matches: 3.

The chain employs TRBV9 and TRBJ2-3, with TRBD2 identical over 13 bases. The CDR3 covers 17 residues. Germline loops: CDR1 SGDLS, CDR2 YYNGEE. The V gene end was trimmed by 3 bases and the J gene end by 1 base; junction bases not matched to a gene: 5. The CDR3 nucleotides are TGTGCCAGCAGCGGGGGACTAGCGGGAACGGGCACAGATACGCAGTATTTT. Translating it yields CASSGGLAGTGTDTQYF.

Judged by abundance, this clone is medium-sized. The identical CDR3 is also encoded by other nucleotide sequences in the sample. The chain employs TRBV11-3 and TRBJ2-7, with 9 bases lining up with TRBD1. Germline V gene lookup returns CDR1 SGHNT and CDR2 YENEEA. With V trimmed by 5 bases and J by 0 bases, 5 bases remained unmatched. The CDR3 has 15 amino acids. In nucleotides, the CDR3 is TGTGCCAGCAGCCTGGGACAGGGCCGCTCCTACGAGCAGTACTTC. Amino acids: CASSLGQGRSYEQYF.

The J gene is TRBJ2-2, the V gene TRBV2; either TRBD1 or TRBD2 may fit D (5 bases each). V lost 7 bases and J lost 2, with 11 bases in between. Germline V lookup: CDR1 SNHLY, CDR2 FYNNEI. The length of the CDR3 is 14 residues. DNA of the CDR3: TGTGCCAGCAAGAGGGGACCTAACACCGGGGAGCTGTTTTTT. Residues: CASKRGPNTGELFF.

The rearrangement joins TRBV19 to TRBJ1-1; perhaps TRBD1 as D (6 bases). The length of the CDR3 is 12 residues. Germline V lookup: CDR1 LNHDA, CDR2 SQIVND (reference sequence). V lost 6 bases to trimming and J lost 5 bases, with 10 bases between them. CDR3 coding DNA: TGTGCCAGTAGGGACAGTTCTACTGAAGCTTTCTTT. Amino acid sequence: CASRDSSTEAFF.

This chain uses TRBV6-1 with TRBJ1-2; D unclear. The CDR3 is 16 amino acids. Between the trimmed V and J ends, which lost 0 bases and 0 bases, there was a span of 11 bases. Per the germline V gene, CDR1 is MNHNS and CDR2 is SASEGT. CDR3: CASSEALGWPNYGYTF. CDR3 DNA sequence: TGTGCCAGCAGTGAAGCGTTGGGGTGGCCTAACTATGGCTACACCTTC.

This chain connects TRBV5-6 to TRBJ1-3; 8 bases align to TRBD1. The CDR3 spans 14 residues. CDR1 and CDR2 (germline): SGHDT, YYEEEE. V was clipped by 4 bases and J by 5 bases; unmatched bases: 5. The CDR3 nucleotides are TGTGCCAGCAGCCCCGGGACAGGCCGAAACACCATATATTTT. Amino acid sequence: CASSPGTGRNTIYF.

The CDR3 is CASSLFGGPNTDTQYF. CDR3 coding DNA: TGTGCCAGCAGCTTGTTCGGGGGTCCAAATACAGATACGCAGTATTTT. The chain recombines TRBV5-6 with TRBJ2-3; D may be TRBD2 (6 bases). Trimming removed 1 base at V and 3 bases at J, with 15 bases between. Per germline, CDR1 SGHDT and CDR2 YYEEEE. The CDR3 has 16 residues.

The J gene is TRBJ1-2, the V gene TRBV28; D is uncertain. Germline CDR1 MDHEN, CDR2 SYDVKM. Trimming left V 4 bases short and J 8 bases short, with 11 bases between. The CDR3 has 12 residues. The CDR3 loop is CASSSPLPGYTF. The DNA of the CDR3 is TGTGCCAGCAGTTCCCCCCTCCCCGGCTACACCTTC.

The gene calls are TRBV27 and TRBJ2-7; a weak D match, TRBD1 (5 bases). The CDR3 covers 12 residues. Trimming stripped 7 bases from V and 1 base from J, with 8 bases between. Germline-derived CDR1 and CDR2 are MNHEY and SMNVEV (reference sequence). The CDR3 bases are TGTGCCAGCACCGACAGATCCTACGAGCAGTACTTC. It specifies CASTDRSYEQYF.

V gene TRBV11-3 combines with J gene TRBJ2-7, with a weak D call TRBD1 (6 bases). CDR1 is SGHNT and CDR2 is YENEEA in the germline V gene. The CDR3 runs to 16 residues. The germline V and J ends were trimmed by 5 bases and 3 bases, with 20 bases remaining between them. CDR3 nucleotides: TGTGCCAGCAGCCCAACCCAGGGGAACCACTTCTACGAGCAGTACTTC. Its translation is CASSPTQGNHFYEQYF.

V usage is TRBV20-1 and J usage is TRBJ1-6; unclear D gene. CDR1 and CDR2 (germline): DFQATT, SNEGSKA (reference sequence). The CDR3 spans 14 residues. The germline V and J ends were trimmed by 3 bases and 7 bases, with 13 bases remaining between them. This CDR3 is CSASIGRLNSPLHF. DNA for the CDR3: TGCAGTGCTAGTATCGGGAGATTAAATTCACCCCTCCACTTT.

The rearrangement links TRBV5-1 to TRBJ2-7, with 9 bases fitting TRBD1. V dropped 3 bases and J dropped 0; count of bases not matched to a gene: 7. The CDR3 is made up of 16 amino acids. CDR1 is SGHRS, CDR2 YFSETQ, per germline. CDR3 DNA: TGCGCCAGCAGCTCCTTCGACAGGGGGTTCTCCTACGAGCAGTACTTC. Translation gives CASSSFDRGFSYEQYF. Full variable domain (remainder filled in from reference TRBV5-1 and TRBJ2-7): KAGVTQTPRYLIKTRGQQVTLSCSPISGHRSVSWYQQTPGQGLQFLFEYFSETQRNKGNFPGRFSGRQFSNSRSEMNVSTLELGDSALYLCASSSFDRGFSYEQYFGPGTRLTVT.

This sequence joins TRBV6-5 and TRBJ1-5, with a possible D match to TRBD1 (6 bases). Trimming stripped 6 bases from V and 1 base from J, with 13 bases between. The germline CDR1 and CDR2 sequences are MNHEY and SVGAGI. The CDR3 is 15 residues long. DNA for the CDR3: TGTGCCAGCAGATACACGCAGGGGAGCAATCAGCCCCAGCATTTT. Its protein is CASRYTQGSNQPQHF.